The 11 T cell receptor beta chains below all came from one sample that was sequenced in a study of early T cells in non-severe SARS-CoV-2 infection. TCRdb reanalysed the 5' RACE reads using MiXCR and keeps one entry per CDR3 protein. There are about 76,000 distinct CDR3 sequences in the sample; roughly 12% occur only once, and about 3.4% lies in the top ten. Sample: whole blood. The receptors were sampled from an adult who was a healthcare worker with PCR-confirmed SARS-CoV-2 infection or an uninfected control (not recorded which).

This CDR3 is CSARQDATNEKLFF. Here the CDR3 DNA reads TGCAGTGCTCGACAGGATGCAACTAATGAAAAACTGTTTTTT. The V and J genes are TRBV20-1 and TRBJ1-4, with D perhaps TRBD1 (6 bases). V lost 5 bases to trimming and J lost 0 bases, with 10 bases between them. The germline CDR1 and CDR2 sequences are DFQATT and SNEGSKA (reference sequence). The CDR3 has 14 amino acids.

CDR3 loop: CASSLRTGGLNTEAFF. Written as DNA, the CDR3 is TGTGCCAGCAGTTTAAGGACAGGGGGACTGAACACTGAAGCTTTCTTT. The chain combines TRBV28 with TRBJ1-1, with 10 bases matching TRBD1. The CDR3 is 16 amino acids. The V segment lost 2 bases and the J segment 0 bases; nucleotides outside the gene matches: 3. Germline V gene sequence: CDR1 MDHEN, CDR2 SYDVKM.

This clonotype was picked up many times. J is TRBJ1-3 and V is TRBV5-1; D gene ambiguous. The germline V gene encodes CDR1 SGHRS and CDR2 YFSETQ. This CDR3 is built from 15 residues. V shed 1 base and J shed 3 bases, with 11 bases lying between them. The CDR3 coding sequence is TGCGCCAGCAGCTTGAATTTGGCACGTGGAAACACCATATATTTT. Encoded protein: CASSLNLARGNTIYF.

This clonotype was observed at least ten times. The rearrangement uses TRBV20-1 and TRBJ2-1; the D call may be TRBD1 or TRBD2 (6 bases each). The germline CDR1 and CDR2 sequences are DFQATT and SNEGSKA (reference sequence). Deletions cut 3 bases from V and 6 bases from J, with 15 bases between. The CDR3 length is 14 residues. DNA of the CDR3: TGCAGTGCTAGCCCGTGGGGGGCTTCCAATGAGCAGTTCTTC. Translation: CSASPWGASNEQFF.

The CDR3 DNA sequence: TGTGCCAGCAGCCCTCAGGGCGCCTACCGAGGTGAGCAGTACTTC. The encoded protein is CASSPQGAYRGEQYF. The chain recombines TRBV5-4 with TRBJ2-7; tentative D call: TRBD1 (5 bases). Between the trimmed V and J ends, which lost 4 bases and 7 bases, there was a span of 21 bases. Germline loops: CDR1 SGHNT, CDR2 YYREEE (reference sequence). The CDR3 contains 15 residues.

This clonotype was observed a few times. The chain combines TRBV6-6 with TRBJ2-7; D may be TRBD2 (5 bases). Germline lookup yields CDR1 MNHNY and CDR2 SVGAGI (reference sequence). Trimming took 1 base from V and 5 from J, leaving 18 bases between them. The CDR3 has 16 residues. The CDR3 DNA reads as TGTGCCAGCAGTTACTTCCTCGGGGTAGTCACCGACGAGCAGTACTTC. Amino acid sequence: CASSYFLGVVTDEQYF.

There are a few counts of this clonotype. This chain links TRBV7-6 with TRBJ1-1; possibly TRBD1 for D (5 bases). V was clipped by 5 bases and J by 4 bases, with 8 bases between them. Germline V gene data show CDR1 as SGHVS and CDR2 as FNYEAQ. The CDR3 spans 12 residues. CDR3 bases: TGTGCCAGCAGCGAGGGGTTCACTGAAGCTTTCTTT. Translation gives CASSEGFTEAFF.

The gene calls are TRBV2 and TRBJ2-2; no clear D gene. The germline V gene has CDR1 SNHLY and CDR2 FYNNEI. Deletions cut 6 bases from V and 5 bases from J, with 10 bases between. CDR3 length: 13 residues. This CDR3 is CASRWTATGELFF. CDR3 nucleotide sequence: TGTGCCAGCAGGTGGACCGCGACCGGGGAGCTGTTTTTT.

The table lists this clonotype with many counts. The chain employs TRBV3-1 and TRBJ1-5; D remains unclear. The germline gives CDR1 LGHDT, CDR2 YNNKEL (reference sequence). The CDR3 loop spans 12 amino acids. Trimming took off 2 bases at V and 9 bases at J, with 8 bases between the two ends. The chain's CDR3 is CASSQLYGPQHF. The CDR3, as DNA: TGTGCCAGCAGCCAATTGTACGGGCCCCAGCATTTT. Drawing the rest from reference TRBV3-1 and TRBJ1-5, the complete variable domain is DTAVSQTPKYLVTQMGNDKSIKCEQNLGHDTMYWYKQDSKKFLKIMFSYNNKELIINETVPNRFSPKSPDKAHLNLHINSLELGDSAVYFCASSQLYGPQHFGDGTRLSIL.

This clonotype was recorded at least ten times. The genes are TRBV4-2 and TRBJ2-2, with D uncertain. CDR1 and CDR2 from the germline V gene are LGHNA and YNFKEQ. The CDR3 contains 15 residues. V lost 0 bases, J lost 4 bases, and 9 bases lay in between. In nucleotides, the CDR3 is TGTGCCAGCAGCCAAGACTGGCCGCCCACCGGGGAGCTGTTTTTT. Its protein product is CASSQDWPPTGELFF.

Written as DNA, the CDR3 is TGTGCCAGCAGCTTAATGGGACTAGCGGGAGTTTCCTTCTACGAGCAGTACTTC. Translating it yields CASSLMGLAGVSFYEQYF. This chain connects TRBV5-5 to TRBJ2-7; 14 nucleotides agree with TRBD2. V lost 2 bases, J lost 3 bases, and 10 bases stayed unmatched. CDR1 SGHKS and CDR2 YYEKEE come from the germline V gene (reference sequence). The CDR3 is 18 residues long.